This TCR beta chain comes out of a study of control samples from healthy donors and cancer patients. Trimming pared 5 bases from V and 2 bases from J, leaving 7 bases between. The CDR3 covers 13 residues. Germline V gives CDR1 SGHRS, CDR2 YFSETQ. TCRdb's table, derived via immunoSEQ multiplex PCR, lists solely in-frame clones and lacks some. This sample has 100,000 or so clones, with approximately 90% found just once. V gene TRBV5-1 combines with J gene TRBJ2-2; D unclear. The sequence was collected from a woman aged 25-40 years in good health. Material: blood. The CDR3: CASSLFNTGELFF. The CDR3 region has the DNA TGCGCCAGCAGTCTCTTTAACACCGGGGAGCTGTTTTTT.